This TCR beta chain came from a study of T cell responses to AZD1222 COVID-19 vaccine. Clones were read by immunoSEQ multiplex PCR, and TCRdb kept only the in-frame ones, dropping some. The sample includes about 120,000 clones, 70% to 90% of them seen just once. Study outcomes and limitations: Vaccine-associated CD4 TCRs spanned spike, dominant at 160-218 and 743-854.

Trimming cost V 3 bases and J 2 bases; bases outside gene matches: 4. The CDR3 sequence is 15 residues long. The germline gives CDR1 MNHEY, CDR2 SMNVEV (reference sequence). Comment on this clone: Its antigen remains unidentified.

The clonotype originates from an adult in good health. This specimen consisted of peripheral blood, obtained on day 0 of AZD1222 vaccination. The chain has TRBV27 and TRBJ2-1, with 7 bases fitting TRBD1. The CDR3 spells CASSFLQGPYNEQFF. As DNA, the CDR3 is TGTGCCAGCAGTTTTCTACAGGGGCCCTACAATGAGCAGTTCTTC.